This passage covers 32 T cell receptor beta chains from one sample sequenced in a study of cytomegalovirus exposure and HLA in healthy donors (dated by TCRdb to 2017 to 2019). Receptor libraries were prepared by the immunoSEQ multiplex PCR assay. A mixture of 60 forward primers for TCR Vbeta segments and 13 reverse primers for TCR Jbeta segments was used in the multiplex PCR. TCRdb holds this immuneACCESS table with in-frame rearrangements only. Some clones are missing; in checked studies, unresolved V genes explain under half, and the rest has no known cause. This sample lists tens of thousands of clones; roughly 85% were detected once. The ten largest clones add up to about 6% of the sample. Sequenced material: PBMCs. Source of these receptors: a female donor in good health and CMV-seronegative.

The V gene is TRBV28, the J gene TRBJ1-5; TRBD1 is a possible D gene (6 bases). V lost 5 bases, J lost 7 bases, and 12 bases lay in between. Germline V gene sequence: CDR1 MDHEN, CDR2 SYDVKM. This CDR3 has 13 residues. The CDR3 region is CASSPPGEQPQHF. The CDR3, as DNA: TGTGCCAGCAGTCCCCCAGGGGAGCAGCCCCAGCATTTT. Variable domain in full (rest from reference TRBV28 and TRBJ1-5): DVKVTQSSRYLVKRTGEKVFLECVQDMDHENMFWYRQDPGLGLRLIYFSYDVKMKEKGDIPEGYSVSREKKERFSLILESASTNQTSMYLCASSPPGEQPQHFGDGTRLSIL.

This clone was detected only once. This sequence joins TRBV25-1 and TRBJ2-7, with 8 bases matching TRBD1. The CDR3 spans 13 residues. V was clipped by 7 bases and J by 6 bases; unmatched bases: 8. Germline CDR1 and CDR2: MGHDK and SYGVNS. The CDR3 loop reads CASTRQGAGEQYF. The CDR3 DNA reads TGTGCCAGCACACGTCAGGGGGCAGGCGAGCAGTACTTC.

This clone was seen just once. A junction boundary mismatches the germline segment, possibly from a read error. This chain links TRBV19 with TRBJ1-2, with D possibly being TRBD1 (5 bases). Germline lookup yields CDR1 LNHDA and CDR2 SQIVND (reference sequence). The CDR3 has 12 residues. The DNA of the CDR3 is TGTGCCAGTAGGACCCCAGGGAGGGGTGTGTCCTTC. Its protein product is CASRTPGRGVSF.

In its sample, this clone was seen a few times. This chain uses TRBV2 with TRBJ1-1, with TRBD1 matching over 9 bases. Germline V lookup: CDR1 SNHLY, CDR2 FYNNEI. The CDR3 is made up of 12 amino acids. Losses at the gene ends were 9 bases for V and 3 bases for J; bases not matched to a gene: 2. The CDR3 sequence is CASRTGDTEAFF. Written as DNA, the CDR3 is TGTGCCAGTCGGACAGGGGACACTGAAGCTTTCTTT.

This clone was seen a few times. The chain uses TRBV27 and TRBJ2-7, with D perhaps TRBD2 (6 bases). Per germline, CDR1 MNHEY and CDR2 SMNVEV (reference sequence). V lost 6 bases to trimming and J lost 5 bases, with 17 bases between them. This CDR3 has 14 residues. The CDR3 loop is CASRPGLYAHEQYF. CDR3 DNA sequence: TGTGCCAGCAGACCGGGACTTTATGCCCACGAGCAGTACTTC.

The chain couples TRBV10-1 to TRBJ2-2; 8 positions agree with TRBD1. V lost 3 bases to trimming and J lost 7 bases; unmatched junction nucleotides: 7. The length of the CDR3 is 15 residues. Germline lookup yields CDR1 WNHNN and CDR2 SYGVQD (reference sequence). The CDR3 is CASSEGQGAGGELFF. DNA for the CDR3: TGCGCCAGCAGTGAAGGTCAGGGGGCTGGCGGGGAGCTGTTTTTT.

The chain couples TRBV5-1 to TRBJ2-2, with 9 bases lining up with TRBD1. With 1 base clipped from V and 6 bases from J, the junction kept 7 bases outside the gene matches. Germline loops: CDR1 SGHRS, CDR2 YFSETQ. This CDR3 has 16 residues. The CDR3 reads CASSLSGQGFSGELFF. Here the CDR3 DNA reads TGCGCCAGCAGCTTGTCGGGACAGGGATTCTCCGGGGAGCTGTTTTTT.

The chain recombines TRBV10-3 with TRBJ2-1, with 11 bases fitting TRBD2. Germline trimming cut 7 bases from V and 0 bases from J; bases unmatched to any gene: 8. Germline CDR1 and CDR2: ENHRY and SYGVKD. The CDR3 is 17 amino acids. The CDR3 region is CAIKGSGGGSSYNEQFF. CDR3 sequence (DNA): TGTGCCATCAAGGGTAGCGGGGGGGGTAGCTCCTACAATGAGCAGTTCTTC.

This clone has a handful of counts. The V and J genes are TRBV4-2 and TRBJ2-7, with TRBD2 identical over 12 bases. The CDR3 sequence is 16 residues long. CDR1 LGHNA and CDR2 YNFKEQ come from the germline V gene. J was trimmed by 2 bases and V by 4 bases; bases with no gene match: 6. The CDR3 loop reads CASSLSGTSGPYEQYF. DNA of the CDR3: TGTGCCAGCAGCCTAAGTGGGACTAGCGGGCCCTACGAGCAGTACTTC.

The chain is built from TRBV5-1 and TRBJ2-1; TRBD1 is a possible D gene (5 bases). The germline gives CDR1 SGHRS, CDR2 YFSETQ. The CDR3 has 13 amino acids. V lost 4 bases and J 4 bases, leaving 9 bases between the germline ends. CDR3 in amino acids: CASSPQGYNEQFF. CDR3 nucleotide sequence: TGCGCCAGCAGCCCTCAGGGATACAATGAGCAGTTCTTC.

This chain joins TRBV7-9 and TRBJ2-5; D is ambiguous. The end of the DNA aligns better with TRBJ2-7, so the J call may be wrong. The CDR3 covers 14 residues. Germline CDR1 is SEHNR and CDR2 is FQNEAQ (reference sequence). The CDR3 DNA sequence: TGTGCCAGCAGCCGCGGTAGGCTCTCCTACGAGCAGTACTTC. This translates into CASSRGRLSYEQYF.

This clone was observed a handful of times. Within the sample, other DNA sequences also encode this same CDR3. The CDR3 loop is CASSYRRGNTEAFF. Written as DNA, the CDR3 is TGTGCCAGCAGTTACCGCAGGGGGAACACTGAAGCTTTCTTT. This chain uses TRBV6-5 with TRBJ1-1; TRBD1 is a possible D gene (6 bases). V was clipped by 2 bases and J by 1 base, with 8 bases between them. This CDR3 region has 14 residues. Looked up from germline, CDR1 is MNHEY and CDR2 is SVGAGI.

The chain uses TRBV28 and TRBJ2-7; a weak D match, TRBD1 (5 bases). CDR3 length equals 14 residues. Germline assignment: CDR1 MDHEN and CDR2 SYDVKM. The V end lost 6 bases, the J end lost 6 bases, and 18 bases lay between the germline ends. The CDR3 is CASSPDRALSEQYF. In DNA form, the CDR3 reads TGTGCCAGCAGCCCAGACAGAGCCTTAAGCGAGCAGTACTTC.

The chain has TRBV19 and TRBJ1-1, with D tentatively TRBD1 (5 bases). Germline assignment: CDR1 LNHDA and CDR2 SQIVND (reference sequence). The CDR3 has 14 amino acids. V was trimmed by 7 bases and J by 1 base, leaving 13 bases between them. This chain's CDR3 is CASTAAGENTEAFF. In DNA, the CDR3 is TGTGCCAGTACCGCCGCGGGGGAGAACACTGAAGCTTTCTTT.

CDR3: CASSTTLRTRYEQFF. The CDR3 bases are TGTGCCAGTAGTACAACACTTAGGACTAGGTATGAGCAGTTCTTC. The chain couples TRBV19 to TRBJ2-1, with 7 bases lining up with TRBD2. CDR3 size: 15 residues. Per the germline V gene, CDR1 is LNHDA and CDR2 is SQIVND (reference sequence). Trimming removed 4 bases from V and 8 bases from J; junction bases left unmatched: 11.

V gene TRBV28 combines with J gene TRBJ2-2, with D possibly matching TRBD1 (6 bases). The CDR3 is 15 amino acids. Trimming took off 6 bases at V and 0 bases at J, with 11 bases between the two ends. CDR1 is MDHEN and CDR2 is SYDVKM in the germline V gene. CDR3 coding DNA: TGTGCCAGCAGCAACAGGGTAACGAACACCGGGGAGCTGTTTTTT. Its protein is CASSNRVTNTGELFF.

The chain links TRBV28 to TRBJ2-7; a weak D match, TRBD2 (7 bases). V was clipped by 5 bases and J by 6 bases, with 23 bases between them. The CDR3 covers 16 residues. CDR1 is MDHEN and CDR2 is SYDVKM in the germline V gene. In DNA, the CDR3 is TGTGCCAGCAGTCCCCCCGGGAAGGGGGGGGCAAGCGAGCAGTACTTC. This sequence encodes CASSPPGKGGASEQYF.

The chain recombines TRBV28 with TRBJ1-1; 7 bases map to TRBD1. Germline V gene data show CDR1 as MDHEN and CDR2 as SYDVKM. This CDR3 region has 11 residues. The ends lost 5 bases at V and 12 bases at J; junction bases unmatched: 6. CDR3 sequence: CASSPGTVTFF. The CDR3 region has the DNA TGTGCCAGCAGTCCCGGGACAGTAACTTTCTTT.

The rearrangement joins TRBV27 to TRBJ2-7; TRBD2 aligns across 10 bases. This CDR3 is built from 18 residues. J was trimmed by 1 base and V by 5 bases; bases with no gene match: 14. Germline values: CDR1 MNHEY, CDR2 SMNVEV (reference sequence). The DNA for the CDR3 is TGTGCCAGCAGTCCGTGGGATAGCGGGAGGTCCAAATCCTACGAGCAGTACTTC. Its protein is CASSPWDSGRSKSYEQYF.

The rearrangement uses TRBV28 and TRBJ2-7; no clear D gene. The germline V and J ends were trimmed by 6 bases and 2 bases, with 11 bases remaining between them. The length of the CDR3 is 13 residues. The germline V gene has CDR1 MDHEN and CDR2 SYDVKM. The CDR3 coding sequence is TGTGCCAGCAGGATTGACAAGACCTACGAGCAGTACTTC. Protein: CASRIDKTYEQYF. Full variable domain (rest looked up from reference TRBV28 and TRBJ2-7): DVKVTQSSRYLVKRTGEKVFLECVQDMDHENMFWYRQDPGLGLRLIYFSYDVKMKEKGDIPEGYSVSREKKERFSLILESASTNQTSMYLCASRIDKTYEQYFGPGTRLTVT.

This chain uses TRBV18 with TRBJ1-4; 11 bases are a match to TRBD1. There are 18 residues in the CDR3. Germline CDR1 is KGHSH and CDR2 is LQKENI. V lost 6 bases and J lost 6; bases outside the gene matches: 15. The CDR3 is CASSHDGTGGGSDEKLFF. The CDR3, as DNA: TGTGCCAGCTCGCACGATGGGACAGGGGGAGGATCGGATGAAAAACTGTTTTTT.

CDR3 sequence reads: CASSYGTGPDYGYTF. CDR3 in DNA: TGTGCCAGCAGTTACGGGACAGGGCCCGACTATGGCTACACCTTC. This chain joins TRBV28 and TRBJ1-2, with 9 bases lining up with TRBD1. Losses at the gene ends were 4 bases for V and 3 bases for J; bases not matched to a gene: 6. The germline V gene encodes CDR1 MDHEN and CDR2 SYDVKM. The CDR3 contains 15 residues.

CDR3 coding DNA: TGTGCCAGCAGTTCCGGACAGGGCATGGGCTACACCTTC. Its translation: CASSSGQGMGYTF. This chain links TRBV7-2 with TRBJ1-2; TRBD1 agrees at 8 bases. CDR3 length: 13 residues. V dropped 6 bases and J dropped 8; count of bases not matched to a gene: 8. CDR1 is SGHTA and CDR2 is FQGNSA in the germline V gene.

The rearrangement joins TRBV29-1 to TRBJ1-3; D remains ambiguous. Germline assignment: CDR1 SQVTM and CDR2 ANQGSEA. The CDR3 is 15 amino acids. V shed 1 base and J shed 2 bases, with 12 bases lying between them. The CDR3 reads CSVEGVGVAGNTIYF. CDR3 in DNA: TGCAGCGTTGAAGGCGTCGGGGTGGCTGGAAACACCATATATTTT. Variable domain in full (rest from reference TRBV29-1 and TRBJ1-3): SAVISQKPSRDICQRGTSLTIQCQVDSQVTMMFWYRQQPGQSLTLIATANQGSEATYESGFVIDKFPISRPNLTFSTLTVSNMSPEDSSIYLCSVEGVGVAGNTIYFGEGSWLTVV.

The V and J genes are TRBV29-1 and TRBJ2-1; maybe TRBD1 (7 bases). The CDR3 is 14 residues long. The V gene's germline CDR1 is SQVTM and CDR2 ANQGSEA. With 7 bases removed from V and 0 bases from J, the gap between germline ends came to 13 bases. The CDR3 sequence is CSGNRGGSYNEQFF. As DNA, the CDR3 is TGCAGCGGGAACAGGGGAGGCTCCTACAATGAGCAGTTCTTC.

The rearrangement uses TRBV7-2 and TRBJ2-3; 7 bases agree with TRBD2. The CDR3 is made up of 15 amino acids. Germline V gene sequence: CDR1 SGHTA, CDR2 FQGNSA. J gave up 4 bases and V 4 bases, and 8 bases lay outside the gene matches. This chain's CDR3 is CASSWGSGLSDTQYF. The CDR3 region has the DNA TGTGCCAGCAGCTGGGGGTCGGGACTATCAGATACGCAGTATTTT. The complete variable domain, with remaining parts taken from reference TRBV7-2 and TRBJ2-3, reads GAGVSQSPSNKVTEKGKDVELRCDPISGHTALYWYRQSLGQGLEFLIYFQGNSAPDKSGLPSDRFSAERTGGSVSTLTIQRTQQEDSAVYLCASSWGSGLSDTQYFGPGTRLTVL.

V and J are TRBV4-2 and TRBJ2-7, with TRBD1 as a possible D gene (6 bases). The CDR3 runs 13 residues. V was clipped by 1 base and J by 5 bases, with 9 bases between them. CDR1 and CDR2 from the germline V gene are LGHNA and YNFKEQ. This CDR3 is CASSQGEGDEQYF. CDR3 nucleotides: TGTGCCAGCAGCCAAGGCGAGGGGGACGAGCAGTACTTC.

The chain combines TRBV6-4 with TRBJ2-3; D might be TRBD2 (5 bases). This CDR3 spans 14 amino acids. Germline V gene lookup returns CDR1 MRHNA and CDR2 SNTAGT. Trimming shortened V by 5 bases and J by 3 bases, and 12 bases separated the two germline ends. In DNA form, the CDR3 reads TGTGCCAGCAGTTATAGTGGAGGTACAGATACGCAGTATTTT. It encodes CASSYSGGTDTQYF.

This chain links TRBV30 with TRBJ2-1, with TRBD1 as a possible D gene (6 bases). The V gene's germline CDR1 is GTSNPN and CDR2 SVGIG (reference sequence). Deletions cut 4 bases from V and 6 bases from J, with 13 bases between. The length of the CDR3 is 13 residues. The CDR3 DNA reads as TGTGCCTGGAACCCGCCAGGGGTCAATGAGCAGTTCTTC. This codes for CAWNPPGVNEQFF.

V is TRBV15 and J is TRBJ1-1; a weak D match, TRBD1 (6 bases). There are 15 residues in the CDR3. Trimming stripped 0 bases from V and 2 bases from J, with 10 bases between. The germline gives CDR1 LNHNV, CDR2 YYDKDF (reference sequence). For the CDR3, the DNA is TGTGCCACCAGCAGAGAGGGGGCTAGAAACACTGAAGCTTTCTTT. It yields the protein CATSREGARNTEAFF. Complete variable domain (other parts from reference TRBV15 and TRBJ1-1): DAMVIQNPRYQVTQFGKPVTLSCSQTLNHNVMYWYQQKSSQAPKLLFHYYDKDFNNEADTPDNFQSRRPNTSFCFLDIRSPGLGDTAMYLCATSREGARNTEAFFGQGTRLTVV.

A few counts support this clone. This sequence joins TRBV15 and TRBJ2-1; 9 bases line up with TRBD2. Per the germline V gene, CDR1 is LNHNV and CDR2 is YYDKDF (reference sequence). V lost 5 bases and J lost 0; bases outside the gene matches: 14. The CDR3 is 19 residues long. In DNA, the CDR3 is TGTGCCACCAGCGTCCCTGGGGCTAGCGGGGATTACTCCTACAATGAGCAGTTCTTC. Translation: CATSVPGASGDYSYNEQFF.

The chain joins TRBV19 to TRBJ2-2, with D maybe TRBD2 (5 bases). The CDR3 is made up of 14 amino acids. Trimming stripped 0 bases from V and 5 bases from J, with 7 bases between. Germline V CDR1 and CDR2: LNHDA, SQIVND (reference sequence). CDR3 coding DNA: TGTGCCAGTAGTATAGATCCGGGAACCGGGGAGCTGTTTTTT. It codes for CASSIDPGTGELFF. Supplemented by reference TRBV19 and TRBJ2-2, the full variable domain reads DGGITQSPKYLFRKEGQNVTLSCEQNLNHDAMYWYRQDPGQGLRLIYYSQIVNDFQKGDIAEGYSVSREKKESFPLTVTSAQKNPTAFYLCASSIDPGTGELFFGEGSRLTVL.